This T cell receptor beta chain was documented in a study of beta chain features in type 1 diabetes. Every isolated RNA sample was fully reverse transcribed, so sequencing captured expressed TCRB transcripts. TCRdb keeps only in-frame clones here, not all; method: immunoSEQ multiplex PCR. The sample carries around 330,000 clones, approximately 11% recorded once. Study-wide results and caveats: Among patients, naive, central memory and Treg TCRB repertoires appeared more similar than among healthy donors.

This clone was seen only a few times. Antigen unknown. The V gene lost 2 bases and the J gene lost 1 base, with 8 bases spanning the gap. The CDR3 spans 14 residues. CDR1 is LGHNA, CDR2 YSLEER, per germline. The V and J genes are TRBV4-3 and TRBJ1-1, with D possibly matching TRBD1 (5 bases). This receptor was taken from a woman aged 25 to 39 in good health. The source material was naive CD4+ T cells from blood. CDR3 sequence reads: CASSQRGGNTEAFF. CDR3 bases: TGCGCCAGCAGCCAAAGGGGCGGGAACACTGAAGCTTTCTTT.